The source of this T cell receptor (beta chain) is a study of naive and memory T cell subsets. Cells stained for CD3, CD4, CD8, CD45RA, CD27 and viability were sorted into four CD45RA/CD27 subsets. Germline V gene sequence: CDR1 SGHDN, CDR2 FVKESK. V gave up 4 bases and J gave up 0 bases, with 12 bases separating them. CDR3 length equals 15 residues. In this sample, this clonotype turned up a few times. What it binds is unknown. Findings and caveats of the study: Activation and differentiation may alter RNA-based TCR counts. Naive and memory subsets had different power law exponents for TCR abundance.

An equimolar mix of two oligonucleotides served as the beta constant-region primer for TRBC1 and TRBC2. A 12-nucleotide UMI and the SP2 primer were added to the cDNA 3' end by oligonucleotide ligation. TCRdb processed the UMI-ligation and nested PCR reads anew with MiXCR; each CDR3 protein has one entry. The sample consists of 130,000 to 150,000 distinct CDR3 sequences, more than 15% of them appearing once. The chain joins TRBV14 to TRBJ2-5; D uncertain. The clonotype was recovered from a human donor in good health. The sample consisted of naive CD4+ T cells from blood. DNA of the CDR3: TGTGCCAGCAGCCCTACGCAGTGGTACCAAGAGACCCAGTACTTC. Amino acid sequence: CASSPTQWYQETQYF.